This TCR beta chain was sequenced during a study of T cell repertoires in cytomegalovirus infection. Study-level background: Selected CMV epitopes included recently identified HLA-C-restricted ones as well as well-studied HLA-B-restricted ones. Both a matching HLA type and CMV infection were indicated by public TCR beta signatures. Study results and caveats: HLA-C-restricted CMV-specific TCR beta clonotypes prevailed in the ex vivo response.

This clonotype came up a few times. What it binds is unknown. Via MiXCR, TCRdb re-called the reads, giving one row per CDR3 protein. Here the sample spans tens of thousands of distinct CDR3 sequences, about a fifth being singletons. The V gene's germline CDR1 is SQVTM and CDR2 ANQGSEA. The CDR3 extends over 11 amino acids. The germline V and J ends were trimmed by 3 bases and 10 bases, with 10 bases remaining between them. The sample consisted of CD8+ T cells from cultured PBMCs, taken from culture after CMV antigen stimulation. The V gene is TRBV29-1, the J gene TRBJ2-1, with D possibly being TRBD2 (6 bases). This TCR came from a human donor in good health (CMV status not recorded). Some clones in this sample may be carry-over from other donors' samples. The CDR3 nucleotides are TGCAGCGTTGATGAGGACTACGAGCAGTTCTTC. It translates to CSVDEDYEQFF.